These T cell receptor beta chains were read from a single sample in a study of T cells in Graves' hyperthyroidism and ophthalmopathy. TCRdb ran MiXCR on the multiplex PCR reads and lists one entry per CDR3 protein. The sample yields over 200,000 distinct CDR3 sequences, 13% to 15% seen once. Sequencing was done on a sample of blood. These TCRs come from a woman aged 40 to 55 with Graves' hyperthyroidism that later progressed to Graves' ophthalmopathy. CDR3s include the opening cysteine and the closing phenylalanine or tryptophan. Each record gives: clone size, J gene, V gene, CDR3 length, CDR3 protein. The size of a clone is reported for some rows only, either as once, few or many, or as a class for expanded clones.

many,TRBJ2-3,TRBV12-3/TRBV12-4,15,CASTAGDTSTDTQYF
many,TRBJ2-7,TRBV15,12,CATSRDRYEQYF
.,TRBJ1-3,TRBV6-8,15,CASSYSEDSGNTIYF
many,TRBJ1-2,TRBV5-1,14,CASSLGQGAYGYTF
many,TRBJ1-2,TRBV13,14,CASSPRTGVHGYTF
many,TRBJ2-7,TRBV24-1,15,CATSDPTGGIYEQYF
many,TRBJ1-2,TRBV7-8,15,CASSASAGAGYGYTF
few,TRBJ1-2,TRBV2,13,CASSGDGMSGYTF
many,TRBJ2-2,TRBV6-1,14,CASRTTGAQGELFF
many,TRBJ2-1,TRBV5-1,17,CASSLTSAISSYNEQFF
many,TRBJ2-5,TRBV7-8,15,CASSLIGAPGETQYF
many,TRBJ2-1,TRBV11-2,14,CASSFGAGHNEQFF
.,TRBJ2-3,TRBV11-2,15,CASSLDQGGALVQYF
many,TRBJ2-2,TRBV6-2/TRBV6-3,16,CASSQLAGGSGGELFF
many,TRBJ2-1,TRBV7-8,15,CASSFERIPNNEQFF
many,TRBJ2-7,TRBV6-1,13,CASSRGQGGEQYF
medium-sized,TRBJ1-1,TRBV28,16,CASSQMTGDLNTEAFF
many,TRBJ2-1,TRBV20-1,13,CSATREANWEQFF
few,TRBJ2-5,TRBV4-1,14,CASSQWGGQETQYF
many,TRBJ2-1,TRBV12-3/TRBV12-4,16,CASRNRLAGGNNEQFF
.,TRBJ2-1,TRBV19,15,CASSIPTSGSYEQFF
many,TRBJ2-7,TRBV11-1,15,CASKTLQGDSYEQYF
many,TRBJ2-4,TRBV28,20,CASSFYNSGRARLAKNIQYF
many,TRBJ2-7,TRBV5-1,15,CASSQLAGAPYEQYF
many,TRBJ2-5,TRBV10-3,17,CAISAREGQGLQETQYF
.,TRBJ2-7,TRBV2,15,CASTEGLAGTYEQYF
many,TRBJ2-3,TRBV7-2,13,CASSLVEGATQYF
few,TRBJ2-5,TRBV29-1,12,CSVETVQETQYF